This T cell receptor beta chain was sequenced in a study of human T cells and chemical hapten exposure listed by TCRdb under 2021. At the level of the whole study: For sensitization, 2% DPC in acetone was applied to an approximately 2 cm by approximately 2 cm area of upper inner arm skin. Weekly therapeutic DPC doses were additionally applied to the scalp of patients throughout the roughly 24-week study period. Patch tests used Finn chambers with 0.01% DPC on the upper back, scored after 6 days by International Contact Dermatitis Research Group standards. The patient cohort, mostly female, included alopecia areata with under or over 50% scalp involvement, alopecia totalis and alopecia universalis. Libraries were pooled for sequencing, and variation in per-sample TCR yields was attributed mainly to small differences in library volumes within the pool. In alopecia patients, the study followed how the peripheral blood TCR repertoire changed in vivo over primary and secondary sensitization to diphenylcyclopropenone (DPC), a hapten. Blood samples were taken from patients before sensitization (week 0) and then at 2, 6 and about 24 weeks after DPC sensitization. Nearly 30 alopecia patients provided blood for TCR sequencing at one to four time points (pre-sensitization, 2, 6 and 24 weeks). Overall results and qualifications from the work: Compared with pre-sensitization or healthy control sets, expanded TCRs formed significantly more large CDR3 similarity clusters, which is consistent with antigen-driven responses. Patch test score correlated positively with the number of PT1 expanded TCRs, reaching significance at thresholds 8, 16 and 32 but not at 4. Because every patient had alopecia, a presumed autoimmune disease, the patients' immune response might differ from that of healthy individuals. The number of TCRs above 1 in 1000 frequency did not change with DPC sensitization; there was no evidence of global repertoire structure alterations. Repeated subsampling changed both the strength of the expansion versus patch-test correlation and the threshold at which the correlation became significant.

Libraries came from RACE. Sequencing was carried out with a NextSeq 500. During library preparation, unique molecular identifiers were attached to individual cDNA molecules so that TCRs could be counted quantitatively and reproducibly. Both TCR alpha and TCR beta chains were sequenced from each blood RNA sample. The authors processed their data as follows. The median number of TCRs per sample was roughly 100,000, ranging from about 20,000 to 750,000. The Decombinator software suite was used to annotate the V, J and CDR3 of the TCR reads. Every sample was subsampled to the same number of TCRs (28,000) for the PS versus PT1 abundance plots. TCRs were defined as expanded if absent before sensitization and observed at least eight times at the 2-week time point. TCRdb reprocessing: public reads trimmed at Q25 with fastp, clones called with MiXCR, in-frame beta chains kept. Every entry covers one CDR3 protein and lists the most common genes and DNA from its rows. It is TCRdb's table, rather than the study itself, that gives the V and J calls and clone size. The sample table records some 350,000 distinct CDR3 sequences; around 6.9% of these occur just once. The ten largest clones capture less than 10% of the sample.

In light of the paper, this sample's time point label describes: patch test 1, 2 weeks after DPC sensitization. The treatment or condition label of this sample denotes: therapeutic diphenylcyclopropenone sensitization with weekly scalp DPC. Blood at each patch-test visit was drawn before the patch test was applied. Eligible patients were aged 18 to 70, diagnosed with alopecia, deemed suitable for DPC therapy, and excluded if pregnant. Total RNA was extracted from unfractionated whole blood collected in Tempus Blood RNA tubes. The CDR3 numbers 16 residues from cysteine through phenylalanine. Of the read, only the CDR3 DNA is kept; its 48 bases are in frame from base 1. Unmatched junction bases come to 16, with V trimmed by 8 bases and J by 7 bases. CDR1 and CDR2, per the germline V gene, are MNHEY and SVGAGI. This clonotype occurred a few times. No cognate antigen has been identified for it. The input lacks base qualities; no much larger clone sits a single base away.

The sample was whole blood, taken in connection with sensitization to the hapten diphenylcyclopropenone (DPC). The rearranged segments are TRBV6-5 and TRBJ1-5, with 8 junctional bases fitting TRBD1. The sequence was collected from a woman aged 18-29 years with alopecia areata. Some clones in this sample may be carry-over from other donors' samples. CDR3 loop: CASRPSIGQGLQPQHF. Here is the DNA: TGTGCCAGCCGCCCTTCTATCGGACAGGGCTTGCAGCCCCAGCATTTT.